This T cell receptor beta chain stems from a study of blood T cells in healthy people across ages. Combining a sample-barcoded 5' primer with a J-beta primer mix, a second PCR ran for 7 to 11 cycles. TCRdb reanalysed the 5' RACE reads using MiXCR and keeps one entry per CDR3 protein. This sample has 1,800,000 or so distinct CDR3 sequences, with about two fifths found just once. Ten milliliters of peripheral blood were drawn from each donor into EDTA-treated tubes. Trimming removed 5 bases from V and 4 bases from J; junction bases left unmatched: 8. Germline CDR1 reads DFQATT; CDR2 reads SNEGSKA (reference sequence). The CDR3 totals 14 residues. As regards this clonotype: What it binds is unknown.

Whole-study findings and limits: Diversity estimates from one million T cells were considered underestimates. A conclusive naive versus antigen-experienced comparison was prevented by the unsorted PBMCs.

This TCR derives from a human donor in good health. This chain uses TRBV20-1 with TRBJ2-7; TRBD2 aligns across 10 bases. The sequenced sample was blood. Here the CDR3 DNA reads TGCAGTGCTCTAAGCGGGGGGGATTGGTACGAGCAGTACTTC. It codes for CSALSGGDWYEQYF.